The clone carrying this TCR beta chain has only a few counts. Its specificity is not known. TCRdb re-called the 5' RACE reads with MiXCR, one entry per CDR3 protein. The sample has fewer than 600,000 distinct CDR3 sequences, about 20% seen once. The data belong to a study of T-cell memory formation after mild COVID-19. Study findings and constraints: CD4/CD8 balance held among clones contracting day 15 to 85, and later expanders leaned CD4+.

Germline V gives CDR1 DFQATT, CDR2 SNEGSKA (reference sequence). Between the trimmed V and J ends, which lost 0 bases and 4 bases, there was a span of 15 bases. The CDR3 has 16 amino acids. The clonotype comes from an adult woman who had mild COVID-19 (a few samples of this study predate the infection). Cell type and time point are not known. Sequencing input: PBMCs or a T cell subset sorted from them (not recorded which). The rearrangement uses TRBV20-1 and TRBJ2-2, with TRBD2 as a possible D gene (7 bases). The CDR3 here is CSARDGAGAPTGELFF. CDR3 sequence (DNA): TGCAGTGCTAGAGATGGGGCGGGGGCGCCCACCGGGGAGCTGTTTTTT.